Below, one T cell receptor beta chain is given with its context. This record belongs to a study of T cell responses to AZD1222 COVID-19 vaccine. The wider study: Some second doses came at about 4 weeks and others at about 12 weeks; these were pooled.

Only in-frame clones appear in the TCRdb table, and some are missing; sequencing was by immunoSEQ multiplex PCR. The table has roughly 130,000 clones, 88% seen once; the top ten hold 7.5% to 8%. V lost 3 bases to trimming and J lost 7 bases, with 19 bases between them. The CDR3 totals 15 residues. In germline, CDR1 is SGDLS, CDR2 YYNGEE. Here the sequenced sample was peripheral blood, taken on day 0 of AZD1222 vaccination. The source of this sequence is an adult in good health. The chain links TRBV9 to TRBJ1-2; D is possibly TRBD1 (6 bases). Here the CDR3 DNA reads TGTGCCAGCAGCGCCTCATTGCCAGGGGTGGGTGGCTACACCTTC. It codes for CASSASLPGVGGYTF.